A selection of T cell receptor beta chains follows, all from one sample in a study of T cell responses to AZD1222 COVID-19 vaccine. Method: immunoSEQ multiplex PCR; TCRdb's copy keeps in-frame clones and lacks some. This sample carries more than 100,000 clones, more than 90% of them seen once, and the ten largest clones take 1.6%. Sequenced here: peripheral blood, sampled on day 0 of AZD1222 vaccination. The receptors come from an adult in good health. Both conserved end residues are part of each CDR3. D genes are given only for firm matches. Expanded clones are given a class, and other clones once, few, many or no size at all.

j_call d_call v_call clone_size cdr3_nt cdr3_aa
TRBJ2-7 TRBD1 TRBV19 . TGTGCCAGTAGTACCCAGCCGGGACAGGGGCTATACGAGCAGTACTTC CASSTQPGQGLYEQYF
TRBJ1-4 . TRBV19 . TGTGCCAGTAGTGGCAGCCATCTGCCCCCTGAAAAACTGTTTTTT CASSGSHLPPEKLFF
TRBJ2-7 . TRBV6-5 . TGTGCCAGCACCTGGCCGGGTTCGAGCTCCTACGAGCAGTACTTC CASTWPGSSSYEQYF
TRBJ2-1 TRBD2 TRBV4-1 few TGCGCCAGCAGCCACGACCTAAATGGACTAGCGGGATACCCGAACAATGAGCAGTTCTTC CASSHDLNGLAGYPNNEQFF
TRBJ1-4 . TRBV3-1/TRBV3-2 . TGTGCCAGCAGCCCCCAGGGAGGCAGGGCGGCCGAAAAACTGTTTTTT CASSPQGGRAAEKLFF
TRBJ2-5 TRBD1 TRBV11-3 . TGTGCCAGCAGGGGGACAGGGGAAGAGACCCAGTACTTC CASRGTGEETQYF
TRBJ2-7 . TRBV7-8 . TGTGCCAGCAGCTTAGAAAGCTACAGCTCCTACGAGCAGTACTTC CASSLESYSSYEQYF
TRBJ2-1 . TRBV2 . TGTGCCAGCAGTGGTAGTCTCCTCTCGAGCTCCTACAATGAGCAGTTCTTC CASSGSLLSSSYNEQFF
TRBJ2-7 . TRBV7-3 . TGTGCCAGCAGCTTAAACTCCCTTGGGGAGCAGTACTTC CASSLNSLGEQYF
TRBJ2-3 . TRBV3-1/TRBV3-2 . TGTGCCAGCAGCTTATCCATCCGGGGCACAGATACGCAGTATTTT CASSLSIRGTDTQYF
TRBJ2-7 TRBD2 TRBV11-2 . TGTGCCAGCAGCCCCTCCCCCCGCGGGAGACTATTCCACGAGCAGTACTTC CASSPSPRGRLFHEQYF
TRBJ1-2 . TRBV5-6 . TGTGCCAGCAGCTTAGGGGCAGGTGGTGGCTACACCTTC CASSLGAGGGYTF
TRBJ2-3 TRBD2 TRBV7-3 . TGTGCCAGCAGCTTAATGTCCAGCGGGGGGGAGACAGATACGCAGTATTTT CASSLMSSGGETDTQYF
TRBJ1-4 . TRBV5-1 once TGCGCCAGCAGCCCCGTCGGCAGCTATAATGAAAAACTGTTTTTT CASSPVGSYNEKLFF
TRBJ1-2 . TRBV7-8 . TGTGCCAGCAGTCCCCGGGACAACTATGGCTACACCTTC CASSPRDNYGYTF
TRBJ1-6 TRBD1 TRBV6-2/TRBV6-3 once TGTGCCAGCAGTTACCGGGACAGGGAGAACTCACCCCTCCACTTT CASSYRDRENSPLHF
TRBJ1-1 . TRBV28 . TGTGCCAGCAGACCCACGGGGGCTGAAGCTTTCTTT CASRPTGAEAFF
TRBJ1-2 . TRBV7-2 once TGTGCCAGCAGCTTATATGGGGGATTGGGCTACACCTTC CASSLYGGLGYTF
TRBJ1-3 . TRBV5-1 . TGCGCCAGCAGCTTGGGAGGTTCGGGGACGAGCTCTGGAAACACCATATATTTT CASSLGGSGTSSGNTIYF
TRBJ1-6 . TRBV4-2 . TGTGCCAGCAGCCTGGCGACATCTGGTAATTCACCCCTCCACTTT CASSLATSGNSPLHF
TRBJ1-3 . TRBV7-6 few TGTGCCAGCAGCCCGGACCCAGGGCGGACTGGAAACACCATATATTTT CASSPDPGRTGNTIYF
TRBJ1-6 . TRBV2 once TGTGCCAGCATTGATGACAGGAGTCCTTATAATTCACCCCTCCACTTT CASIDDRSPYNSPLHF
TRBJ1-2 . TRBV19 . TGTGCCAGTAACCTAGGGGCTGGCTATGGCTACACCTTC CASNLGAGYGYTF
TRBJ2-7 . TRBV27 . TGTGCCAGCAGTTTATCTCAGTGGGGGATCTCCTTCTACGAGCAGTACTTC CASSLSQWGISFYEQYF
TRBJ1-5 . TRBV12-3/TRBV12-4 . TGTGCCAGCAGTGCAATTAATCAGCCCCAGCATTTT CASSAINQPQHF
TRBJ2-1 TRBD2 TRBV15 . TGTGCCACCAGCGGGCCCCAAGCGGGAGGCCCGTACAATGAGCAGTTCTTC CATSGPQAGGPYNEQFF
TRBJ2-2 TRBD1 TRBV2 . TGTGCCAGCAGTGGGACAGGTTTTGCCGGGGAGCTGTTTTTT CASSGTGFAGELFF
TRBJ2-7 TRBD1 TRBV27 . TGTGCCAGCAGCCTCGCAGCAGGGGGCGCCCCGAGCGAGCAGTACTTC CASSLAAGGAPSEQYF
TRBJ2-1 TRBD1 TRBV5-1 . TGCGCCAGCAGCTTTGACAGGGGGCGATTTAATGAGCAGTTCTTC CASSFDRGRFNEQFF
TRBJ2-7 . TRBV6-4 . TGTGCCAGCATTGCCTCTTTATTTCGACCTAAGGCGCAGGGCGGCGAGTCCTACGAGCAGTACTTC CASIASLFRPKAQGGESYEQYF